This T cell receptor (beta chain) was sequenced during a study of Ad26.COV2.S vaccination and SARS-CoV-2 variants. The wider study: The COV1001 Ad26.COV2.S trial arm included the donor. Overall study findings and caveats: Breadth measured for non-spike TCRs was similar across vaccine and placebo recipients.

Treatment described: approximately 18 received Ad26.COV2.S at low or high dose, single or two shots; 5 received placebo; per-sample allocation not given. It was on day 63 after the first vaccine or placebo injection that samples were taken. For this clone: Its antigen remains unknown.

Germline trimming cut 4 bases from V and 1 base from J; bases unmatched to any gene: 8. This CDR3 region has 16 residues. In germline, CDR1 is MNHNY, CDR2 SVGAGI (reference sequence). TCRdb's table, derived via immunoSEQ multiplex PCR, lists solely in-frame clones and lacks some. This sample has about 400,000 clones; approximately 86% occur once, and the top ten carry around 3.4%. The genes are TRBV6-6 and TRBJ1-1; 8 positions agree with TRBD1. Here the sequenced sample was peripheral blood, taken in a trial of Ad26.COV2.S vaccine versus placebo. This TCR was sampled from a person aged 18-60 years who received the Ad26.COV2.S COVID-19 vaccine or a placebo. In nucleotides, the CDR3 is TGTGCCAGCAGTTCGACCCAACAGGGGGGGAACACTGAAGCTTTCTTT. This gives the protein CASSSTQQGGNTEAFF.